This TCR beta chain was recovered during a study of T cells in Graves' hyperthyroidism and ophthalmopathy. Study-level results: Ophthalmopathy prediction by the model preceded onset by a median about 6.8 months. In the blood, most expanded thyroid clonotypes above 0.001 appeared as well.

This clonotype was observed at least ten times. No antigen is known for it. TCR beta CDR3 sequences were amplified from RNA transcripts. With the HTBI primer set, the TCR CDR3 went through a first round of RT-PCR. TCRdb used MiXCR to reprocess the multiplex PCR reads, holding one entry per CDR3 protein. This table holds about half a million distinct CDR3 sequences, around 20% found once. Sequenced: blood. This clonotype was obtained from a middle-aged man with Graves' ophthalmopathy.

CDR3 region: CASSQDRDTEAFF. DNA of the CDR3: TGTGCCAGCAGCCAAGATAGGGACACTGAAGCTTTCTTT. The chain carries TRBV4-2 and TRBJ1-1, with D uncertain. Germline CDR1 and CDR2: LGHNA and YNFKEQ. V shed 0 bases and J shed 3 bases, with 5 bases lying between them. CDR3 length: 13 amino acids.